This is a list of T cell receptor beta chains from one sample in a study of metastatic and nonmetastatic thyroid tumors. TCRdb reprocessed the PCR reads using MiXCR. The sample includes 25,000 to 35,000 clones, around 30% of them seen just once. What was sequenced was blood. The source is a female donor with papillary thyroid cancer or a benign thyroid nodule (not recorded which). Some clones in this sample may be carry-over from other donors' samples. CDR3s include the opening cysteine and the closing phenylalanine or tryptophan. The D gene is left open where the match is weak. Clone size, where shown, is once, few, many, or a class for clones that have expanded.

V: TRBV19; J: TRBJ1-3; D: TRBD1; size: many; DNA: TGTGCCACCAAGACAGGGGTCCTCTCTGGAAACACCATATATTTT; CDR3: CATKTGVLSGNTIYF
V: TRBV14; J: TRBJ2-1; D: -; size: many; DNA: TGTGCCAGCAGCCTGGGGCGGGGATACAACAATGAGCAGTTCTTC; CDR3: CASSLGRGYNNEQFF
V: TRBV24-1; J: TRBJ2-3; D: TRBD2; size: -; DNA: TGTGCCACCAGTGATCCACGACTAGCGGGACCCACAGATACGCAGTATTTT; CDR3: CATSDPRLAGPTDTQYF
V: TRBV11-2; J: TRBJ2-7; D: TRBD1; size: many; DNA: TGTGCCAGCAGCTTAGGTTTGGGACAGGGTTCCTACGAGCAGTACTTC; CDR3: CASSLGLGQGSYEQYF
V: TRBV19; J: TRBJ1-2; D: -; size: many; DNA: TGTGCCAGTAGTATCGGTAGGGACGGCTACACCTTC; CDR3: CASSIGRDGYTF
V: TRBV27; J: TRBJ1-1; D: -; size: -; DNA: TGTGACAGCAGTTTCGGGGTTGGGAGGAACACTGAAGCCTTCTTT; CDR3: CDSSFGVGRNTEAFF
V: TRBV18; J: TRBJ2-1; D: TRBD1; size: many; DNA: TGTGCCAGCTCACCAGTAGGGACAGGGGCCTACAATGAGCAGTTCTTC; CDR3: CASSPVGTGAYNEQFF
V: TRBV28; J: TRBJ2-2; D: TRBD1; size: few; DNA: TGTGCCAGCAGTCCACAGGGGGGACATGGGGAGCTGTTTTTT; CDR3: CASSPQGGHGELFF
V: TRBV11-2; J: TRBJ2-1; D: -; size: many; DNA: TGTGCCAGCAGCTTAGTAGGCGGGAATGAGCAGTTCTTC; CDR3: CASSLVGGNEQFF
V: TRBV6-1; J: TRBJ1-2; D: TRBD1; size: many; DNA: TGTGCCAGCAGCCGACAGGGAGGGCGCTATGGCTACACCTTC; CDR3: CASSRQGGRYGYTF
V: TRBV6-1; J: TRBJ2-7; D: TRBD2; size: -; DNA: TGTGCCAGCACGGGGGCTAGCGGGAGTTCCGAGCAGTACTTC; CDR3: CASTGASGSSEQYF
V: TRBV10-2; J: TRBJ2-7; D: -; size: few; DNA: TGCGCCAGCAGTGAGTGGGGACACCGGGGTTTAAACTACGAGCAGTACTTC; CDR3: CASSEWGHRGLNYEQYF
V: TRBV7-3; J: TRBJ1-4; D: -; size: few; DNA: TGTGCCAGCAGCTTAGGGCCGGGAACGGGGGAAAAACTGTTTTTT; CDR3: CASSLGPGTGEKLFF
V: TRBV9; J: TRBJ1-1; D: -; size: -; DNA: TGTGCCAGCGGGGAACTGAACACTGAAACTTTCTTC; CDR3: CASGELNTETFF
V: TRBV18; J: TRBJ1-4; D: -; size: -; DNA: TGTGCCAGCTCACCCTTCAACAGGGTAAATGAAAAACTGTTTTTT; CDR3: CASSPFNRVNEKLFF
V: TRBV7-9; J: TRBJ2-2; D: -; size: many; DNA: TGTTTGGGGGGCGCGATGGGAACCGGGGAGCTGTTTTTT; CDR3: CLGGAMGTGELFF
V: TRBV9; J: TRBJ2-1; D: TRBD2; size: once; DNA: TGTGCCAGCAGCTCGACCCCTTGGGGAAGCGGGAGGGGTCTGTTCTTC; CDR3: CASSSTPWGSGRGLFF
V: TRBV6-1; J: TRBJ2-2; D: -; size: many; DNA: TGTGCCAGCCTCCAAGCGTCCGGGCGGGCCGGGGAGCTGTTTTTT; CDR3: CASLQASGRAGELFF